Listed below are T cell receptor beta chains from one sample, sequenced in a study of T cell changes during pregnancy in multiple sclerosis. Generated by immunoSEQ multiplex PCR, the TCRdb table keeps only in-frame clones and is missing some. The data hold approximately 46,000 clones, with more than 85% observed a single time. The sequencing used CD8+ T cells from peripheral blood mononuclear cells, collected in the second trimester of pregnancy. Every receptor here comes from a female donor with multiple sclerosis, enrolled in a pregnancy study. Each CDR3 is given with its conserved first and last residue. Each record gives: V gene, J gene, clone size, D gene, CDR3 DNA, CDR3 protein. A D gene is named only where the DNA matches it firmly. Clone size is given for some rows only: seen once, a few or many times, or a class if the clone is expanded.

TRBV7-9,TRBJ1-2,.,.,TGTGCCAGCAGCTTGCAGAGCGGGACTAACTATGGCTACACCTTC,CASSLQSGTNYGYTF
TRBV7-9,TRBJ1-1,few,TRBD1,TGTGCCAGCAGCTTAGAGACAGGGGTGACTTTCTTT,CASSLETGVTFF
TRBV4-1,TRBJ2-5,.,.,TGCGCCAGCAGCCAAGCCCCGGGACTCACCTCCACTTCCCAAGAGACCCAGTACTTC,CASSQAPGLTSTSQETQYF
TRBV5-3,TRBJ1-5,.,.,TGTGCCAGAAGCTGGGGGGAGGGTAGCAATCAGCCCCAGCATTTT,CARSWGEGSNQPQHF
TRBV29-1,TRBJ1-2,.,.,TGCAGCGTTGAAGAGGACAGTTCCTATGGCTACACCTTC,CSVEEDSSYGYTF
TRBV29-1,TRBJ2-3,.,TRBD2,TGCAGCGTTGAAGGCGCCCTACGGACTAGCGGGGGGGCTGATACGCAGTATTTT,CSVEGALRTSGGADTQYF
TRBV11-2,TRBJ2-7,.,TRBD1,TGTGCCAGCAGCCCCCGGACAGGGGGGGGGCTCGAGCAGTACTTC,CASSPRTGGGLEQYF
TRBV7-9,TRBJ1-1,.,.,TGTGCCAGCAGCTTCAGACAGGAAGCTTTCTTT,CASSFRQEAFF
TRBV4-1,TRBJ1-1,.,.,TGCGCCAGCAGCCAAGATGCGACAGCGAACACTGAAGCTTTCTTT,CASSQDATANTEAFF
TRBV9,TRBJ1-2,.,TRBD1,TGTGCCAGCAGCGGGGGACAGTATAACTATGGCTACACCTTC,CASSGGQYNYGYTF
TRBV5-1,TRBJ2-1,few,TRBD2,TGCGCCAGCAGCTTGGGGAGCGGGAATTTCGCCTACAATGAGCAGTTCTTC,CASSLGSGNFAYNEQFF
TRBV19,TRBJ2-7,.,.,TGTGCCAGTAGTGGTTCGTGGCACGAGCAGTACTTC,CASSGSWHEQYF